The clone carrying this T cell receptor (beta chain) was observed many times. Its cognate antigen is unknown. CDR3 length equals 15 residues. Germline assignment: CDR1 SNHLY and CDR2 FYNNEI. Trimming took 6 bases from V and 4 from J; bases not matched to a gene: 11. Time point specified: longitudinal time-point 1 (baseline). The study built unsorted libraries from 2 million PBMCs kept at -80 C. Over 170 million TCR-beta sequences from 15-18 subjects were obtained in each sequencing run. One entry per CDR3 protein, called by TCRdb with MiXCR from the 5' RACE reads. The repertoire includes roughly 75,000 distinct CDR3 sequences, approximately 15% of them detected once, and about 4.5% sits in the top ten. This sample is part of a study of neurological immune-mediated disorders. Study-wide results and caveats: There were no CDR3 amino acid sequences shared by expanded clones across subjects, a result suggesting private repertoires in all groups. HTLV-1-associated myelopathy had the most TCR clonal expansion, and multiple sclerosis had the least, less than healthy controls.

The gene calls are TRBV2 and TRBJ2-5; TRBD1 agrees at 7 bases. Sequenced material: PBMCs. The clonotype comes from a female donor with HTLV-1-associated myelopathy (HAM/TSP). The CDR3 DNA reads TGTGCCAGCAGCAGACAGGGTGGAGAAGGAGAGACCCAGTACTTC. Translation gives CASSRQGGEGETQYF.